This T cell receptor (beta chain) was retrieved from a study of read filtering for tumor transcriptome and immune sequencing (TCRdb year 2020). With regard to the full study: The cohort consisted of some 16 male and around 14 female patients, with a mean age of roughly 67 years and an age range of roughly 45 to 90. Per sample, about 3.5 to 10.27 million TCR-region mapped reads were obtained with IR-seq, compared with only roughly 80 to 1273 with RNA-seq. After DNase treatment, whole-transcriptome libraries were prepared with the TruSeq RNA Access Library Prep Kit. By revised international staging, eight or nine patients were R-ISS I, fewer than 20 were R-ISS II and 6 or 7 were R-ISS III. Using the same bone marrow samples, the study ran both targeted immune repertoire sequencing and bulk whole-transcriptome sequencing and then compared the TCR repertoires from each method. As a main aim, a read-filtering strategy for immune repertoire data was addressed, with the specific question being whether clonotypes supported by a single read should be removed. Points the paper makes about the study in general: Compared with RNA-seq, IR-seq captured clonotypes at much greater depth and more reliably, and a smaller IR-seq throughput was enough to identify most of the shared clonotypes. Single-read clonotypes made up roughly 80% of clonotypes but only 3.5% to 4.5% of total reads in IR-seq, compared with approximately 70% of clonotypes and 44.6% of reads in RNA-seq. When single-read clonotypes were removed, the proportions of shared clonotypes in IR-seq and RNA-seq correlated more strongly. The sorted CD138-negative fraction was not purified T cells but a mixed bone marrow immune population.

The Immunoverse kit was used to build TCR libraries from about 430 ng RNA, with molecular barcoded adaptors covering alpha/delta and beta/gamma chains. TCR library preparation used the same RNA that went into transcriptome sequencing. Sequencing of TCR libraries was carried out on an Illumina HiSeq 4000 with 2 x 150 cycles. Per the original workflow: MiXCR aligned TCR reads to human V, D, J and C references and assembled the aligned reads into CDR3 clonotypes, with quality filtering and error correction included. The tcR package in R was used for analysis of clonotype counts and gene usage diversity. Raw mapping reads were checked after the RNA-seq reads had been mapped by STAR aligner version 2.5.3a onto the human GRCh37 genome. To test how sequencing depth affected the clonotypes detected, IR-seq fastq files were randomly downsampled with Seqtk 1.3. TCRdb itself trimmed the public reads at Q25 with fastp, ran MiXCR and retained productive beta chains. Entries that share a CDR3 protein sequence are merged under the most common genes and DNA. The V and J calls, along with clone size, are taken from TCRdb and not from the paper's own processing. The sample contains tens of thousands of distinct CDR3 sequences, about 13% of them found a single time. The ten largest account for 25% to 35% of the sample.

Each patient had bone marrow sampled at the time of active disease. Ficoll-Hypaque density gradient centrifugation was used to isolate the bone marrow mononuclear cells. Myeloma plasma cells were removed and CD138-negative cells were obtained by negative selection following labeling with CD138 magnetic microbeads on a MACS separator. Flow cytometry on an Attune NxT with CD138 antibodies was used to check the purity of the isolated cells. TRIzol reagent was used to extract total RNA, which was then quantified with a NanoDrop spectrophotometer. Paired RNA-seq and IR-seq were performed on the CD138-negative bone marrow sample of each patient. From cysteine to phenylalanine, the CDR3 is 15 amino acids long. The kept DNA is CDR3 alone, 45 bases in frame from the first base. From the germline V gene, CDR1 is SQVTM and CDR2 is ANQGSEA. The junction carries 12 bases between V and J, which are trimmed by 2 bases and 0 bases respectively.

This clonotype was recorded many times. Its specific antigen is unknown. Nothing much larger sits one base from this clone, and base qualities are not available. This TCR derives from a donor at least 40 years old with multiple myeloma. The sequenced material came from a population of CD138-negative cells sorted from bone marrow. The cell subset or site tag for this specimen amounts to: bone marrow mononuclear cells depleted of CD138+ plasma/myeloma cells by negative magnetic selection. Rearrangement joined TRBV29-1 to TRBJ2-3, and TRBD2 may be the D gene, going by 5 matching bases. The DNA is TGCAGCGTTGAAAGAGGAGGAGCTAGCACAGATACGCAGTATTTT. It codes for CSVERGGASTDTQYF.